Included here is one T cell receptor beta chain sequence, with context. These data belong to a study of cytomegalovirus exposure and HLA in healthy donors. Amplification used 60 Vbeta primers and 13 Jbeta primers. The method was immunoSEQ multiplex PCR; TCRdb's version includes in-frame clones alone and lacks a portion of them. The sample records 120,000 or so clones, 6.5% to 9.5% being singletons. The CDR3 runs 15 residues. Germline values: CDR1 SNHLY, CDR2 FYNNEI. V dropped 4 bases and J dropped 0; count of bases not matched to a gene: 1. The TCR sequence derives from a woman in her 40s in good health and CMV-seropositive. Sequencing was carried out using PBMCs. The V and J genes are TRBV2 and TRBJ2-3; the match to TRBD1 covers 10 bases. CDR3 coding DNA: TGTGCCAGCAGTGGGGACAGGGGTAGCACAGATACGCAGTATTTT. This gives the protein CASSGDRGSTDTQYF.